These 32 T cell receptor beta chains were all obtained from the same sample, sequenced in a study of vaccination effects on CD4 cells after COVID-19 (dated by TCRdb to between 2020 and 2023). In the ViraFEST assay, PBMC were stimulated with viral peptide pools, and antigen-specific CD4+ T cell clonotypes were then identified by expansion using TCR sequencing. After roughly 11 days of culture, CD4+ T cells were isolated with the EasySep CD4+ T cell isolation kit. Convalescent patients had PCR-confirmed SARS-CoV-2 infection between March and December 2020, before Alpha, Beta and Delta variants emerged in the United States. Two doses of either the BNT162b2 or the mRNA-1273 mRNA SARS-CoV-2 vaccine were administered to participants. Antigen specificity for these receptors is unknown. Receptor libraries were prepared by the immunoSEQ multiplex PCR assay. As stored in TCRdb, this immuneACCESS dataset retains in-frame rearrangements with V and J assigned. A fraction of the clones does not appear; measured against another copy, unresolved V genes explain less than half of the discrepancy, and the remainder lacks a known reason. This sample has 13,000 to 15,000 clones in its table, and roughly 80% of those were observed once. Less than 20% of the sample goes to the ten largest clones.

Here the sequenced sample was CD4+ T cells from PBMCs cultured with SARS-CoV-2 spike peptides, taken after COVID-19 vaccination. The intended sense of this specimen's cell subset or site label: SARS-CoV-2 spike overlapping peptide pool stimulation. The receptors were sampled from a human donor who had a prior SARS-CoV-2 infection.

The chain couples TRBV5-1 to TRBJ2-1, with 11 bases aligning to TRBD2. The CDR3 covers 19 residues. Germline V gene sequence: CDR1 SGHRS, CDR2 YFSETQ. V was clipped by 5 bases and J by 1 base; unmatched bases: 14. CDR3 sequence (DNA): TGCGCCAGCAGGAGAATAGCGGGAGGGCCGTCGAGGTCCTACAATGAGCAGTTCTTC. Protein product: CASRRIAGGPSRSYNEQFF.

The V and J genes are TRBV20-1 and TRBJ1-1; D gene unclear. The V gene lost 3 bases and the J gene lost 6 bases, with 14 bases spanning the gap. This CDR3 spans 13 amino acids. Germline V gene lookup returns CDR1 DFQATT and CDR2 SNEGSKA (reference sequence). This chain's CDR3 is CSASPIPGAEAFF. The CDR3 DNA is TGCAGTGCTAGTCCCATCCCTGGGGCTGAAGCTTTCTTT.

The chain joins TRBV18 to TRBJ2-5; TRBD1 agrees at 7 bases. J lost 4 bases, V lost 4 bases, and 9 bases had no gene match. The CDR3 is made up of 15 amino acids. Germline loops: CDR1 KGHSH, CDR2 LQKENI. CDR3 loop: CASSHRRQGAETQYF. In DNA, the CDR3 is TGTGCCAGCTCACACAGGAGACAGGGAGCAGAGACCCAGTACTTC.

V gene TRBV27 combines with J gene TRBJ2-7; D is possibly TRBD1 (5 bases). The germline CDR1 and CDR2 sequences are MNHEY and SMNVEV (reference sequence). The CDR3 sequence is 13 residues long. Trimming pared 3 bases from V and 4 bases from J, leaving 10 bases between. CDR3 bases: TGTGCCAGCAGTTTGGCTCAGGGTTACGAGCAGTACTTC. Protein: CASSLAQGYEQYF.

The rearrangement joins TRBV4-2 to TRBJ1-2; tentative D call: TRBD1 (5 bases). This CDR3 region has 13 residues. Per germline, CDR1 LGHNA and CDR2 YNFKEQ. Trimming removed 6 bases from V and 5 bases from J, with 13 bases in between. The CDR3 loop reads CASRLTGDYGYTF. CDR3 DNA sequence: TGTGCCAGCAGGTTAACAGGTGATTATGGCTACACCTTC.

This clone has a single count. J is TRBJ2-3 and V is TRBV5-1; 7 nucleotides match TRBD2. CDR1 SGHRS and CDR2 YFSETQ come from the germline V gene. V gave up 7 bases and J gave up 0 bases; unmatched junction bases: 8. This CDR3 spans 15 amino acids. CDR3 nucleotide sequence: TGCGCCAGCCACAGCGGGGCGACTAGCACAGATACGCAGTATTTT. Translation gives CASHSGATSTDTQYF.

This chain connects TRBV29-1 to TRBJ2-2; D is ambiguous. V lost 4 bases, J lost 2 bases, and 8 bases lay in between. The germline V gene encodes CDR1 SQVTM and CDR2 ANQGSEA. The CDR3 has 13 amino acids. The CDR3 reads CSVGRQNTGELFF. The CDR3 DNA follows: TGCAGCGTTGGTCGACAAAACACCGGGGAGCTGTTTTTT.

The chain combines TRBV27 with TRBJ2-3, with 12 bases identical to TRBD2. The CDR3 loop spans 15 amino acids. Germline loops: CDR1 MNHEY, CDR2 SMNVEV (reference sequence). Germline trimming cut 4 bases from V and 4 bases from J; bases unmatched to any gene: 3. CDR3 nucleotide sequence: TGTGCCAGCAGTTCTAGCGGGGGGGCGGCAGATACGCAGTATTTT. It yields the protein CASSSSGGAADTQYF.

The chain uses TRBV7-6 and TRBJ2-5, with D tentatively TRBD2 (7 bases). The CDR3 extends over 18 amino acids. V dropped 5 bases and J dropped 2 bases, with 24 bases sitting between them. From germline, CDR1 is SGHVS and CDR2 FNYEAQ. The CDR3 region has the DNA TGTGCCAGCAGCCCATTGTGGGGGGGCCCCCGGAGGCAAGAGACCCAGTACTTC. Its translation: CASSPLWGGPRRQETQYF.

V usage is TRBV6-6 and J usage is TRBJ2-7, with 14 bases identical to TRBD2. Germline CDR1 reads MNHNY; CDR2 reads SVGAGI (reference sequence). Trimming took 0 bases from V and 5 from J; bases not matched to a gene: 3. This CDR3 has 16 amino acids. In DNA, the CDR3 is TGTGCCAGCAGTTACTCCCGGACTAGCGGGGGGCACGAGCAGTACTTC. As protein: CASSYSRTSGGHEQYF.

The chain is built from TRBV12-5 and TRBJ2-7, with 9 bases fitting TRBD1. Germline CDR1 LGHNT, CDR2 FRNRAP. With V trimmed by 5 bases and J by 3 bases, 5 bases remained unmatched. The CDR3 runs to 14 residues. This CDR3 is CASGIGDRDYEQYF. The CDR3 bases are TGTGCTAGTGGTATCGGGGACAGGGACTACGAGCAGTACTTC.

The V and J genes are TRBV12-3 or TRBV12-4 and TRBJ2-3; D not resolved. CDR3 length equals 12 residues. Trimming took 3 bases from V and 0 from J, leaving 1 base between them. CDR3 DNA: TGTGCCAGCAGTTTCAGCACAGATACGCAGTATTTT. It encodes CASSFSTDTQYF.

The chain uses TRBV7-9 and TRBJ1-6; D possibly corresponds to TRBD1 (6 bases). CDR1 SEHNR and CDR2 FQNEAQ come from the germline V gene (reference sequence). The CDR3 spans 15 residues. Trimming stripped 0 bases from V and 8 bases from J, with 11 bases between. The DNA of the CDR3 is TGTGCCAGCAGCTTAGCAGACGGGGGCGATTCACCCCTCCACTTT. This encodes CASSLADGGDSPLHF.

The chain recombines TRBV14 with TRBJ2-1; possible D gene TRBD2, 6 bases. Per the germline V gene, CDR1 is SGHDN and CDR2 is FVKESK. This CDR3 comprises 16 residues. Deletions cut 2 bases from V and 3 bases from J, with 14 bases between. The CDR3 protein is CASSQLGGSVYNEQFF. As DNA, the CDR3 is TGTGCCAGCAGCCAATTGGGGGGTTCCGTCTACAATGAGCAGTTCTTC.

This clone was seen once. The rearrangement links TRBV4-3 to TRBJ2-7, with 8 bases matching TRBD1. Germline V gene sequence: CDR1 LGHNA, CDR2 YSLEER. The CDR3 runs to 15 residues. J gave up 2 bases and V 3 bases, and 6 bases lay outside the gene matches. Here the CDR3 DNA reads TGCGCCAGCAGCCAGTTTAACAGGGGGACCTACGAGCAGTACTTC. Its translation is CASSQFNRGTYEQYF.

This clone was picked up one time. This chain joins TRBV11-3 and TRBJ2-5, with D possibly called TRBD1 or TRBD2 (5 bases each). The CDR3 length is 17 residues. In germline, CDR1 is SGHNT, CDR2 YENEEA. The V end lost 5 bases, the J end lost 2 bases, and 21 bases lay between the germline ends. CDR3: CASSLKLEGRRQETQYF. The CDR3, as DNA: TGTGCCAGCAGCCTAAAGCTAGAGGGACGAAGGCAAGAGACCCAGTACTTC.

The sample holds one count of this clone. The chain uses TRBV3-1 (or the pseudogene TRBV3-2) and TRBJ2-1; D call uncertain. This CDR3 contains 16 residues. CDR1 is LGHDT and CDR2 is YNNKEL in the germline V gene (reference sequence). The germline V and J ends were trimmed by 2 bases and 6 bases, with 17 bases remaining between them. CDR3 loop: CASSQFLGGRANEQFF. Written as DNA, the CDR3 is TGTGCCAGCAGCCAATTTTTGGGTGGTCGTGCCAATGAGCAGTTCTTC.

The rearrangement joins TRBV30 to TRBJ2-5, with 7 bases matching TRBD1. The germline gives CDR1 GTSNPN, CDR2 SVGIG (reference sequence). This CDR3 has 18 residues. Trimming took 2 bases from V and 2 from J; bases not matched to a gene: 17. In nucleotides, the CDR3 is TGTGCCTGGAGTTTTTGGACCGACCGACAGGGTAAACAAGAGACCCAGTACTTC. Its translation is CAWSFWTDRQGKQETQYF.

The CDR3 loop reads CAISESIDGNTIYF. The CDR3 nucleotides read TGTGCCATCAGTGAGTCGATAGACGGAAACACCATATATTTT. V gene TRBV10-3 combines with J gene TRBJ1-3, with D unclear. V was cut by 0 bases and J by 4 bases, with 7 bases left in between. The CDR3 length is 14 residues. The germline gives CDR1 ENHRY, CDR2 SYGVKD.

This clone has more than one count but fewer than ten. The gene calls are TRBV27 and TRBJ1-2; tentative D call: TRBD1 (6 bases). CDR3 length: 13 residues. V was shortened by 7 bases and J by 5 bases, with 14 bases between the two germline ends. Per the germline V gene, CDR1 is MNHEY and CDR2 is SMNVEV (reference sequence). The CDR3, as DNA: TGTGCCAGCACCCGGCGGCAGGGGTATGGCTACACCTTC. Encoded protein: CASTRRQGYGYTF.

This sequence joins TRBV18 and TRBJ2-2, with 8 bases lining up with TRBD1. Germline V gene data show CDR1 as KGHSH and CDR2 as LQKENI. The CDR3 runs 16 residues. Trimming took 5 bases from V and 5 from J; bases not matched to a gene: 10. The DNA for the CDR3 is TGTGCCAGCTCAACAGTCGGACAGGGCGAGACCGGGGAGCTGTTTTTT. The encoded protein is CASSTVGQGETGELFF.

This clone has more than one count but fewer than ten. This rearrangement joins TRBV5-1 to TRBJ2-2; 9 bases agree with TRBD2. Germline CDR1 is SGHRS and CDR2 is YFSETQ. With 4 bases clipped from V and 3 bases from J, the junction kept 7 bases outside the gene matches. The CDR3 covers 16 residues. The CDR3 region has the DNA TGCGCCAGCAGCCCAGGGACTAGCAGTGACACCGGGGAGCTGTTTTTT. The encoded protein is CASSPGTSSDTGELFF.

The V gene is TRBV18, the J gene TRBJ1-1; no clear D. Trimming stripped 1 base from V and 6 bases from J, with 12 bases between. The V gene's germline CDR1 is KGHSH and CDR2 LQKENI. The CDR3 is 14 residues long. CDR3 sequence reads: CASSPQVSDSEAFF. Written as DNA, the CDR3 is TGTGCCAGCTCACCACAGGTCTCGGACTCTGAAGCTTTCTTT.

The CDR3 DNA follows: TGCGCCAGCAGCCCCGGGACTACCCCCCGAAAGACCCAGTACTTC. Amino acids: CASSPGTTPRKTQYF. The chain has TRBV5-1 and TRBJ2-5; TRBD2 matches 7 bases. Looked up from germline, CDR1 is SGHRS and CDR2 is YFSETQ. The V segment lost 4 bases and the J segment 6 bases; nucleotides outside the gene matches: 12. This CDR3 has 15 amino acids. Complete variable domain (other parts from reference TRBV5-1 and TRBJ2-5): KAGVTQTPRYLIKTRGQQVTLSCSPISGHRSVSWYQQTPGQGLQFLFEYFSETQRNKGNFPGRFSGRQFSNSRSEMNVSTLELGDSALYLCASSPGTTPRKTQYFGPGTRLLVL.

This chain joins TRBV7-9 and TRBJ2-5, with 7 nucleotides matching TRBD2. This CDR3 comprises 15 residues. Trimming removed 1 base from V and 5 bases from J; junction bases left unmatched: 7. Germline lookup yields CDR1 SEHNR and CDR2 FQNEAQ (reference sequence). The CDR3 sequence is CASSLDGTTAETQYF. The CDR3, as DNA: TGTGCCAGCAGCTTAGACGGGACTACAGCTGAGACCCAGTACTTC. The entire variable domain, with the rest obtained from reference TRBV7-9 and TRBJ2-5, is as follows: DTGVSQNPRHKITKRGQNVTFRCDPISEHNRLYWYRQTLGQGPEFLTYFQNEAQLEKSRLLSDRFSAERPKGSFSTLEIQRTEQGDSAMYLCASSLDGTTAETQYFGPGTRLLVL.

The rearrangement joins TRBV5-1 to TRBJ1-1, with 10 positions matching TRBD1. Germline assignment: CDR1 SGHRS and CDR2 YFSETQ. V shed 4 bases and J 5 bases; nucleotides not matched to a gene: 8. The CDR3 is 15 residues long. CDR3 protein: CASSAADRGDTEAFF. For the CDR3, the DNA is TGCGCCAGCAGCGCCGCGGACAGGGGGGATACTGAAGCTTTCTTT.

This clone occurred once. The chain combines TRBV6-2 or TRBV6-3 with TRBJ2-3; 9 nucleotides align to TRBD1. The V gene's germline CDR1 is MNHEY and CDR2 SVGEGT. The CDR3 contains 16 residues. With V trimmed by 0 bases and J by 4 bases, 5 bases remained unmatched. CDR3 coding DNA: TGTGCCAGCAGTTACTCGATAGACAGGGGGGCAGATACGCAGTATTTT. It is translated as CASSYSIDRGADTQYF.

J is TRBJ2-1 and V is TRBV5-1; 7 positions match TRBD2. There are 14 residues in the CDR3. Germline V gene lookup returns CDR1 SGHRS and CDR2 YFSETQ. V dropped 1 base and J dropped 6; count of bases not matched to a gene: 4. Written as DNA, the CDR3 is TGCGCCAGCAGCTTGTCTGGGACTACCAATGAGCAGTTCTTC. Its protein product is CASSLSGTTNEQFF. Together with reference TRBV5-1 and TRBJ2-1, the CDR3 gives the full variable domain: KAGVTQTPRYLIKTRGQQVTLSCSPISGHRSVSWYQQTPGQGLQFLFEYFSETQRNKGNFPGRFSGRQFSNSRSEMNVSTLELGDSALYLCASSLSGTTNEQFFGPGTRLTVL.

The chain joins TRBV6-6 to TRBJ1-1; 7 bases are a match to TRBD1. Looked up from germline, CDR1 is MNHNY and CDR2 is SVGAGI (reference sequence). J lost 3 bases, V lost 5 bases, and 15 bases had no gene match. This CDR3 comprises 17 residues. CDR3 residues: CASSQHGYRGADTEAFF. The CDR3 DNA reads TGTGCCAGCAGTCAACACGGTTACAGGGGTGCGGACACTGAAGCTTTCTTT.

The chain links TRBV6-2 or TRBV6-3 to TRBJ2-2, with D perhaps matching TRBD2 (5 bases). V lost 5 bases and J 5 bases, leaving 18 bases between the germline ends. Per germline, CDR1 MNHEY and CDR2 SVGEGT. The CDR3 is made up of 16 amino acids. Here the CDR3 reads CASSTVGPGSTGELFF. The CDR3 coding sequence is TGTGCCAGCAGTACTGTTGGGCCGGGGAGTACCGGGGAGCTGTTTTTT.

J is TRBJ1-3 and V is TRBV9; 9 bases match TRBD1. The ends lost 3 bases at V and 2 bases at J; junction bases unmatched: 3. CDR1 and CDR2 (germline): SGDLS, YYNGEE. The CDR3 extends over 15 amino acids. In nucleotides, the CDR3 is TGTGCCAGCAGCGCCGGGGACAGGGCTGGAAACACCATATATTTT. Protein sequence: CASSAGDRAGNTIYF.

The genes are TRBV25-1 and TRBJ2-1; 9 positions agree with TRBD1. Germline V gene sequence: CDR1 MGHDK, CDR2 SYGVNS. The CDR3 sequence is 15 residues long. V lost 1 base to trimming and J lost 5 bases; unmatched junction nucleotides: 3. CDR3 nucleotides: TGTGCCAGCAGTGAATGGACAGGGGTGGACAATGAGCAGTTCTTC. Translating gives CASSEWTGVDNEQFF.